A single sample gave rise to the 26 T cell receptor beta chains below, sequenced in a study of cytomegalovirus exposure and HLA in healthy donors. PCR used 60 Vbeta primers and 13 Jbeta primers. This table comes from immunoSEQ multiplex PCR, and its TCRdb copy is limited to in-frame clones, with some not included. The sample has about 180,000 clones; approximately 82% are singletons. Material: PBMCs. The source of these receptors is a girl aged 2 to 9 in good health and CMV-seropositive.

V and J are TRBV9 and TRBJ2-7; 11 bases agree with TRBD2. Per the germline V gene, CDR1 is SGDLS and CDR2 is YYNGEE. V gave up 3 bases and J gave up 2 bases; unmatched junction bases: 4. The CDR3 length is 15 residues. The CDR3 sequence is CASSAGLAEAYEQYF. Written as DNA, the CDR3 is TGTGCCAGCAGCGCGGGACTAGCGGAGGCCTACGAGCAGTACTTC.

This chain's CDR3 is CASSPGLAGHNEQFF. The CDR3 DNA reads as TGTGCCAGCTCACCAGGACTAGCGGGCCACAATGAGCAGTTCTTC. This chain connects TRBV18 to TRBJ2-1; the match to TRBD2 covers 11 bases. The CDR3 is 15 residues long. After removal of 2 bases from V and 5 bases from J, the junction contained 2 bases not matched to a gene. CDR1 KGHSH and CDR2 LQKENI come from the germline V gene.

The chain joins TRBV2 to TRBJ2-1; 11 bases match TRBD2. J lost 3 bases, V lost 7 bases, and 5 bases had no gene match. This CDR3 spans 15 amino acids. The germline CDR1 and CDR2 sequences are SNHLY and FYNNEI. CDR3 DNA: TGTGCCAGCAAGGGAACTAGCGGGAGCTACAATGAGCAGTTCTTC. It is translated as CASKGTSGSYNEQFF.

The rearrangement links TRBV7-6 to TRBJ1-1; 7 nucleotides align to TRBD1. The V gene end was trimmed by 1 base and the J gene end by 2 bases; junction bases not matched to a gene: 4. Germline V gene data show CDR1 as SGHVS and CDR2 as FNYEAQ. This CDR3 comprises 15 residues. CDR3 residues: CASSLGPGGNTEAFF. The CDR3 DNA follows: TGTGCCAGCAGCTTAGGCCCAGGGGGTAACACTGAAGCTTTCTTT.

The chain is built from TRBV4-1 and TRBJ1-2, with 10 bases matching TRBD1. CDR3 length: 15 residues. The germline gives CDR1 MGHRA, CDR2 YSYEKL. V shed 6 bases and J 5 bases; nucleotides not matched to a gene: 9. The DNA for the CDR3 is TGCGCCAGCAGTCCGACAGGGGGCTTTTTTTATGGCTACACCTTC. Its protein product is CASSPTGGFFYGYTF.

The chain employs TRBV5-1 and TRBJ1-2; maybe TRBD1 (6 bases). V was shortened by 0 bases and J by 4 bases, with 13 bases between the two germline ends. CDR3 size: 15 residues. Germline V CDR1 and CDR2: SGHRS, YFSETQ. The CDR3 DNA reads as TGCGCCAGCAGCTTGGCCGCTGGACAGCGCTATGGCTACACCTTC. This encodes CASSLAAGQRYGYTF.

This chain connects TRBV27 to TRBJ2-6; perhaps TRBD1 as D (6 bases). Trimming cost V 8 bases and J 0 bases, with 17 bases left between them. The CDR3 is 17 residues long. Germline loops: CDR1 MNHEY, CDR2 SMNVEV (reference sequence). The CDR3 loop is CASGRQADFSGANVLTF. CDR3 DNA: TGTGCCAGCGGCCGACAGGCAGATTTCTCTGGGGCCAACGTCCTGACTTTC. Drawing the rest from reference TRBV27 and TRBJ2-6, the complete variable domain is EAQVTQNPRYLITVTGKKLTVTCSQNMNHEYMSWYRQDPGLGLRQIYYSMNVEVTDKGDVPEGYKVSRKEKRNFPLILESPSPNQTSLYFCASGRQADFSGANVLTFGAGSRLTVL.

This clone was recorded only once. This chain joins TRBV5-1 and TRBJ1-2, with 9 bases aligning to TRBD1. CDR1 is SGHRS and CDR2 is YFSETQ in the germline V gene. This CDR3 spans 15 amino acids. V shed 5 bases, J shed 5 bases, and the junction held 10 bases outside the gene matches. Here the CDR3 DNA reads TGCGCCAGCAGACCACAGGGGGCAATCTCGTATGGCTACACCTTC. Translation: CASRPQGAISYGYTF.

There are a few counts of this clone. The chain couples TRBV6-1 to TRBJ2-7, with 8 bases that match TRBD1. V lost 3 bases and J lost 1; bases outside the gene matches: 2. The CDR3 is made up of 14 amino acids. Germline assignment: CDR1 MNHNS and CDR2 SASEGT. The DNA of the CDR3 is TGTGCCAGCAGTGATTACAGGGGGTCCTACGAGCAGTACTTC. This sequence encodes CASSDYRGSYEQYF.

This chain connects TRBV10-3 to TRBJ2-3; no clear D gene. V dropped 9 bases and J dropped 6 bases, with 7 bases sitting between them. There are 10 residues in the CDR3. CDR1 and CDR2 (germline): ENHRY, SYGVKD. This CDR3 reads CAMLSDTQYF. CDR3 nucleotide sequence: TGTGCCATGTTAAGCGATACGCAGTATTTT.

V and J are TRBV5-8 and TRBJ1-4; 7 bases are a match to TRBD1. The CDR3 runs to 17 residues. J lost 0 bases, V lost 0 bases, and 5 bases had no gene match. Germline V gene lookup returns CDR1 SGHTS and CDR2 YDEGEE. CDR3 sequence (DNA): TGTGCCAGCAGCTTGGGGTTAGGGGGCGCAACTAATGAAAAACTGTTTTTT. Protein product: CASSLGLGGATNEKLFF.

In DNA, the CDR3 is TGTGCCAGCAGCCCCTCGGTCACAGATACGCAGTATTTT. Encoded protein: CASSPSVTDTQYF. The chain combines TRBV5-4 with TRBJ2-3; D not resolved. This CDR3 is 13 amino acids long. Trimming pared 4 bases from V and 2 bases from J, leaving 8 bases between. CDR1 is SGHNT and CDR2 is YYREEE in the germline V gene (reference sequence).

This clone turned up a few times. The V call is TRBV4-1, the J call TRBJ1-5; 7 bases agree with TRBD1. Losses at the gene ends were 1 base for V and 3 bases for J; bases not matched to a gene: 15. Germline CDR1 reads MGHRA; CDR2 reads YSYEKL. The CDR3 is 19 residues long. The CDR3, as DNA: TGCGCCAGCAGCCAAGGTCGACTGACAGGGTTTTCAGCCAATCAGCCCCAGCATTTT. Translation: CASSQGRLTGFSANQPQHF.

This clone was seen just once. This chain connects TRBV19 to TRBJ1-1; D is uncertain. The CDR3 sequence is 15 residues long. Trimming took off 1 base at V and 4 bases at J, with 13 bases between the two ends. In germline, CDR1 is LNHDA, CDR2 SQIVND (reference sequence). The CDR3 DNA sequence: TGTGCCAGTAGTATAGTAAACCAGGCCAGCACTGAAGCTTTCTTT. It is translated as CASSIVNQASTEAFF.

V is TRBV7-2 and J is TRBJ2-2; D may be TRBD1 (6 bases). Germline CDR1 is SGHTA and CDR2 is FQGNSA. The CDR3 extends over 16 amino acids. Trimming removed 4 bases at V and 5 bases at J, with 17 bases between. The CDR3 DNA reads TGTGCCAGCAGCTACAGGGTTTGGGGGAAGACCGGGGAGCTGTTTTTT. Amino acids: CASSYRVWGKTGELFF.

The chain recombines TRBV2 with TRBJ2-1, with D possibly being TRBD1 (5 bases). Per germline, CDR1 SNHLY and CDR2 FYNNEI. V lost 8 bases, J lost 8 bases, and 10 bases lay in between. This CDR3 comprises 11 residues. In nucleotides, the CDR3 is TGTGCCAGCGGGGCCGTGGATGAGCAGTTCTTC. Its translation is CASGAVDEQFF. Filled out from reference TRBV2 and TRBJ2-1, the complete variable domain reads EPEVTQTPSHQVTQMGQEVILRCVPISNHLYFYWYRQILGQKVEFLVSFYNNEISEKSEIFDDQFSVERPDGSNFTLKIRSTKLEDSAMYFCASGAVDEQFFGPGTRLTVL.

The chain joins TRBV5-1 to TRBJ2-2; 8 bases fit TRBD1. From germline, CDR1 is SGHRS and CDR2 YFSETQ. The CDR3 has 16 amino acids. With 4 bases clipped from V and 6 bases from J, the junction kept 11 bases outside the gene matches. DNA of the CDR3: TGCGCCAGCAGCCAAAGGACAGGGCTGACCGCCGGGGAGCTGTTTTTT. It yields the protein CASSQRTGLTAGELFF.

This clone showed up just a few times. This chain links TRBV5-6 with TRBJ2-3; D is undetermined. Looked up from germline, CDR1 is SGHDT and CDR2 is YYEEEE. The CDR3 is made up of 13 amino acids. Trimming pared 7 bases from V and 2 bases from J, leaving 11 bases between. The DNA of the CDR3 is TGTGCCAGCTCCCACAGTTACACAGATACGCAGTATTTT. Its protein is CASSHSYTDTQYF.

V is TRBV7-8 and J is TRBJ2-7; 8 bases line up with TRBD2. J gave up 3 bases and V 6 bases, and 7 bases lay outside the gene matches. CDR1 is SGHVS and CDR2 is FQNEAQ in the germline V gene. The CDR3 extends over 14 amino acids. The CDR3 loop reads CASSSDSGSYEQYF. CDR3 sequence (DNA): TGTGCCAGCAGTTCAGACAGCGGGAGCTACGAGCAGTACTTC.

This chain connects TRBV27 to TRBJ1-2; 8 nucleotides line up with TRBD1. Trimming took 5 bases from V and 8 from J; bases not matched to a gene: 7. Looked up from germline, CDR1 is MNHEY and CDR2 is SMNVEV (reference sequence). The CDR3 length is 13 residues. CDR3 coding DNA: TGTGCCAGCAGTATGGGACAGGAGGGGGGCTACACCTTC. Its translation is CASSMGQEGGYTF.

The V call is TRBV5-1, the J call TRBJ2-3; 8 bases map to TRBD1. Germline V CDR1 and CDR2: SGHRS, YFSETQ. This CDR3 is built from 18 residues. Losses at the gene ends were 4 bases for V and 0 bases for J; bases not matched to a gene: 13. The DNA for the CDR3 is TGCGCCAGCAGCCTATGGACAGGGACAATCTCTAGCACAGATACGCAGTATTTT. Translating gives CASSLWTGTISSTDTQYF.

The chain links TRBV6-5 to TRBJ2-7; D uncertain. Germline values: CDR1 MNHEY, CDR2 SVGAGI. V lost 0 bases, J lost 4 bases, and 10 bases lay in between. This CDR3 is built from 14 residues. The CDR3 is CASSYSRKGYEQYF. The CDR3 nucleotides read TGTGCCAGCAGTTACTCGAGGAAAGGATACGAGCAGTACTTC.

The chain is built from TRBV5-1 and TRBJ2-2; TRBD2 matches 7 bases. CDR1 and CDR2 (germline): SGHRS, YFSETQ. V shed 1 base, J shed 3 bases, and the junction held 3 bases outside the gene matches. CDR3 length: 15 residues. The DNA for the CDR3 is TGCGCCAGCAGCTTGCGGGAGGTGGACACCGGGGAGCTGTTTTTT. The encoded protein is CASSLREVDTGELFF.

The CDR3 region has the DNA TGTGCCAGCAGCGTAGGGGCTAGCGGAGGACTTGGCACAGATACGCAGTATTTT. Protein: CASSVGASGGLGTDTQYF. The chain links TRBV9 to TRBJ2-3, with 7 bases lining up with TRBD2. Germline-derived CDR1 and CDR2 are SGDLS and YYNGEE. The CDR3 covers 18 residues. V was pared by 0 bases and J by 1 base, with 11 bases of the junction left unmatched.

The V call is TRBV7-6, the J call TRBJ1-4; no clear D. V lost 5 bases, J lost 6 bases, and 13 bases lay in between. Germline-derived CDR1 and CDR2 are SGHVS and FNYEAQ. There are 14 residues in the CDR3. CDR3 bases: TGTGCCAGCAGCCCGGTCGGGGTTGATGAAAAACTGTTTTTT. Translated: CASSPVGVDEKLFF.

The chain is built from TRBV18 and TRBJ2-6; 7 positions match TRBD1. Losses at the gene ends were 2 bases for V and 3 bases for J; bases not matched to a gene: 7. Germline CDR1 is KGHSH and CDR2 is LQKENI. This CDR3 is built from 17 residues. The CDR3 loop is CASSPREQGYGANVLTF. CDR3 in DNA: TGTGCCAGCTCACCAAGAGAACAGGGGTATGGGGCCAACGTCCTGACTTTC. Supplemented by reference TRBV18 and TRBJ2-6, the full variable domain reads NAGVMQNPRHLVRRRGQEARLRCSPMKGHSHVYWYRQLPEEGLKFMVYLQKENIIDESGMPKERFSAEFPKEGPSILRIQQVVRGDSAAYFCASSPREQGYGANVLTFGAGSRLTVL.